The 27 T cell receptor beta chains below all came from one sample that was sequenced in a study of T cells in Graves' hyperthyroidism and ophthalmopathy. The TCR beta CDR3 regions underwent amplification using RNA transcripts as the source. A set of HTBI primers served as the primers for a first-round RT-PCR of the TCR CDR3. TCRdb redid the calling of the multiplex PCR reads with MiXCR, one entry per CDR3 protein. The sample consists of approximately 430,000 distinct CDR3 sequences, approximately 14% of them appearing once. Sequenced: blood. The receptors shown here come from a woman aged 18-29 years with Graves' hyperthyroidism.

This clonotype was seen at least ten times. J is TRBJ1-5 and V is TRBV7-8; no definite D call. Trimming took 1 base from V and 3 from J, leaving 4 bases between them. Germline V gene data show CDR1 as SGHVS and CDR2 as FQNEAQ. The CDR3 is 13 residues long. The CDR3 sequence: CASSLVPNQPQHF. The CDR3 nucleotides read TGTGCCAGCAGCTTAGTTCCCAATCAGCCCCAGCATTTT.

This clonotype has ten or more counts. V gene TRBV7-3 combines with J gene TRBJ2-5; TRBD2 agrees at 16 bases. CDR1 is SGHTA and CDR2 is FQGTGA in the germline V gene. The CDR3 consists of 17 residues. V shed 4 bases and J 5 bases; nucleotides not matched to a gene: 7. CDR3 amino acids: CASSSGLAGGPWETQYF. The CDR3, as DNA: TGTGCCAGCAGCTCGGGACTAGCGGGAGGGCCTTGGGAGACCCAGTACTTC.

In its sample, this clonotype was seen a few times. The J gene is TRBJ1-2, the V gene TRBV6-5; a possible D gene is TRBD1 (6 bases). V dropped 2 bases and J dropped 4 bases, with 8 bases sitting between them. Germline V gene lookup returns CDR1 MNHEY and CDR2 SVGAGI. The CDR3 is 13 residues long. The CDR3 loop is CASSYQGPYGYTF. Written as DNA, the CDR3 is TGTGCCAGCAGTTACCAGGGGCCCTATGGCTACACCTTC.

The table lists this clonotype with many counts. V and J are TRBV20-1 and TRBJ1-5, with D perhaps TRBD1 (5 bases). From germline, CDR1 is DFQATT and CDR2 SNEGSKA (reference sequence). This CDR3 spans 13 amino acids. With 0 bases removed from V and 5 bases from J, the gap between germline ends came to 8 bases. The chain's CDR3 is CSARETEDQPQHF. CDR3 in DNA: TGCAGTGCTAGAGAGACAGAGGATCAGCCCCAGCATTTT.

The chain carries TRBV6-1 and TRBJ2-6; D is unclear. Germline loops: CDR1 MNHNS, CDR2 SASEGT. The CDR3 is 17 residues long. Trimming pared 5 bases from V and 0 bases from J, leaving 14 bases between. The CDR3 nucleotides are TGTGCCAGCAGTCACCGGGCTAGGAGCTCTGGGGCCAACGTCCTGACTTTC. It is translated as CASSHRARSSGANVLTF.

Only a few counts were recorded for this clonotype. This sequence joins TRBV24-1 and TRBJ2-2, with D possibly being TRBD1 (5 bases). Trimming stripped 10 bases from V and 0 bases from J, with 11 bases between. The CDR3 extends over 14 amino acids. CDR1 KGHDR and CDR2 SFDVKD come from the germline V gene. CDR3 bases: TGTGCCACGGCAGACAGTCCGAACACCGGGGAGCTGTTTTTT. Translating it yields CATADSPNTGELFF.

This clonotype ranks as medium-sized. J is TRBJ2-5 and V is TRBV12-3 or TRBV12-4, with 12 positions matching TRBD2. The V and J ends lost 6 bases and 3 bases, in that order; junction bases with no gene match: 5. CDR3 length: 15 residues. CDR3 residues: CASSRRTSGKETQYF. CDR3 in DNA: TGTGCCAGCAGCCGACGGACTAGCGGGAAAGAGACCCAGTACTTC.

This rearrangement joins TRBV3-1 to TRBJ2-2; D is perhaps TRBD1 (5 bases). The CDR3 extends over 12 amino acids. CDR1 is LGHDT and CDR2 is YNNKEL in the germline V gene (reference sequence). Between the trimmed V and J ends, which lost 3 bases and 7 bases, there was a span of 6 bases. The CDR3 spells CASSQTDGELFF. DNA of the CDR3: TGTGCCAGCAGCCAGACAGACGGGGAGCTGTTTTTT.

This clonotype was counted only a few times. V is TRBV20-1 and J is TRBJ1-5, with D perhaps matching TRBD1 (6 bases). CDR3 size: 16 residues. Germline V gives CDR1 DFQATT, CDR2 SNEGSKA (reference sequence). With 5 bases removed from V and 1 base from J, the gap between germline ends came to 18 bases. CDR3 sequence: CSAGGAVLGSNQPQHF. In DNA, the CDR3 is TGCAGTGCTGGGGGGGCAGTCCTGGGGAGCAATCAGCCCCAGCATTTT.

This clonotype was seen once. A much larger clone is a single base away; this may be a read error. The gene calls are TRBV5-1 and TRBJ2-3, with 7 bases identical to TRBD2. The CDR3 consists of 14 residues. Germline V CDR1 and CDR2: SGHRS, YFSETQ. CDR3 nucleotides: TGCGCCAGCAGCTCGGGGGGAGCATCAGATACGCGGTATTTT. It yields the protein CASSSGGASDTRYF. The full variable domain, in which reference TRBV5-1 and TRBJ2-3 provide the parts outside the CDR3, is KAGVTQTPRYLIKTRGQQVTLSCSPISGHRSVSWYQQTPGQGLQFLFEYFSETQRNKGNFPGRFSGRQFSNSRSEMNVSTLELGDSALYLCASSSGGASDTRYFGPGTRLTVL.

In this sample, this clonotype turned up many times. CDR3 DNA: TGTGCCACCAGTGATCCTAGCGGGAGATCCTACAATGAGCAGTTCTTC. Translated, it gives CATSDPSGRSYNEQFF. The rearrangement uses TRBV24-1 and TRBJ2-1; 10 bases align to TRBD2. Germline CDR1 reads KGHDR; CDR2 reads SFDVKD. The CDR3 loop spans 16 amino acids. V trimming: 3 bases; J trimming: 1 base; junction bases outside the gene matches: 2.

Details on this clonotype: This sequence may be a read error, since a much larger clone differs from it by one base. The rearrangement uses TRBV7-6 and TRBJ2-5; a weak D match, TRBD2 (5 bases). This CDR3 contains 13 residues. The germline gives CDR1 SGHVS, CDR2 FNYEAQ. The CDR3 spells CAGSLEGTETQYF. Written as DNA, the CDR3 is TGTGCCGGCAGCTTAGAGGGAACGGAGACCCAGTACTTC. Drawing the rest from reference TRBV7-6 and TRBJ2-5, the complete variable domain is GAGVSQSPRYKVTKRGQDVALRCDPISGHVSLYWYRQALGQGPEFLTYFNYEAQQDKSGLPNDRFSAERPEGSISTLTIQRTEQRDSAMYRCAGSLEGTETQYFGPGTRLLVL.

This clonotype was detected many times. The rearrangement joins TRBV6-5 to TRBJ2-3; D is unresolved. Per the germline V gene, CDR1 is MNHEY and CDR2 is SVGAGI. The V gene lost 2 bases and the J gene lost 1 base, with 16 bases spanning the gap. The CDR3 totals 17 residues. DNA of the CDR3: TGTGCCAGCAGTTACCAGGCCAGGCATTGGGGCACAGATACGCAGTATTTT. Translated, it gives CASSYQARHWGTDTQYF.

This clonotype turned up a few times. This rearrangement joins TRBV6-5 to TRBJ2-1; the D gene is possibly TRBD1 (6 bases). The CDR3 runs to 16 residues. Between the trimmed V and J ends, which lost 0 bases and 7 bases, there was a span of 16 bases. Germline V gives CDR1 MNHEY, CDR2 SVGAGI. The chain's CDR3 is CASSYSPTAQGNEQFF. CDR3 DNA sequence: TGTGCCAGCAGTTACTCTCCGACTGCCCAGGGGAATGAGCAGTTCTTC.

This clonotype occurred a few times. The chain joins TRBV5-1 to TRBJ2-5; D not resolved. The CDR3 is made up of 13 amino acids. Trimming pared 2 bases from V and 1 base from J, leaving 6 bases between. The germline V gene encodes CDR1 SGHRS and CDR2 YFSETQ. The CDR3 DNA reads as TGCGCCAGCAGCTTAAACTTCCAAGAGACCCAGTACTTC. Residues: CASSLNFQETQYF.

This clonotype was seen at least ten times. The chain has TRBV7-9 and TRBJ1-2, with D unclear. Trimming took 8 bases from V and 2 from J, leaving 12 bases between them. Germline V gene data show CDR1 as SEHNR and CDR2 as FQNEAQ (reference sequence). This CDR3 region has 13 residues. CDR3 sequence (DNA): TGTGCCAGCGGGCAGCCCGAAAACTATGGCTACACCTTC. Translating it yields CASGQPENYGYTF.

This clonotype was observed a few times. A read error is possible here, since a much larger clone lies one base away. The CDR3 nucleotides read TGCAGTCCCGGGGGCGGAACCTACAATGAGCGGTTCTTC. Protein: CSPGGGTYNERFF. V and J are TRBV20-1 and TRBJ2-1; TRBD1 or TRBD2 may be the D gene (6 bases each). Germline CDR1 DFQATT, CDR2 SNEGSKA (reference sequence). The CDR3 has 13 residues.

This clonotype was detected many times. This chain connects TRBV5-1 to TRBJ2-3; possibly TRBD1 or TRBD2 for D (8 bases each). V gave up 3 bases and J gave up 5 bases, with 19 bases separating them. This CDR3 has 16 residues. Germline CDR1 is SGHRS and CDR2 is YFSETQ. The CDR3 is CASSSGQASGRDTQYF. CDR3 bases: TGCGCCAGCAGCTCGGGACAGGCGAGCGGGAGAGATACGCAGTATTTT.

This clonotype was counted at least ten times. The V and J genes are TRBV7-9 and TRBJ2-5, with 9 bases matching TRBD2. The length of the CDR3 is 14 residues. V was pared by 5 bases and J by 5 bases, with 6 bases of the junction left unmatched. Germline V gives CDR1 SEHNR, CDR2 FQNEAQ (reference sequence). CDR3 residues: CASSPGTSWETQYF. CDR3 DNA: TGTGCCAGCAGCCCCGGGACTAGCTGGGAGACCCAGTACTTC.

This clonotype occurred many times. V and J are TRBV12-3 or TRBV12-4 and TRBJ1-5; D call uncertain. This CDR3 spans 14 amino acids. Trimming removed 2 bases at V and 11 bases at J, with 16 bases between. The chain's CDR3 is CASSLSGPLQAQHF. The CDR3 nucleotides are TGTGCCAGCAGTTTATCAGGTCCCCTCCAGGCCCAGCATTTT.

This clonotype has at least ten counts. The rearrangement links TRBV9 to TRBJ1-1; D is perhaps TRBD1 (5 bases). The CDR3 runs 18 residues. CDR1 SGDLS and CDR2 YYNGEE come from the germline V gene. Between the trimmed V and J ends, which lost 0 bases and 3 bases, there was a span of 21 bases. The CDR3 sequence is CASSVELRQGGGDTEAFF. DNA for the CDR3: TGTGCCAGCAGCGTAGAATTGCGGCAGGGCGGGGGGGACACTGAAGCTTTCTTT.

In its sample, this clonotype was seen once. Just one base apart from a much larger clone, this may be a read error. The rearrangement uses TRBV7-9 and TRBJ1-4; 11 nucleotides match TRBD1. The CDR3 has 14 residues. Looked up from germline, CDR1 is SEHNR and CDR2 is FQNEAQ (reference sequence). CDR3 coding DNA: TGTGCCAGCAGCCGGACAGGGGGCGCGGAAAAACTGTCTTTT. Amino acid sequence: CASSRTGGAEKLSF.

This clonotype has just a few counts. The chain has TRBV6-8 and TRBJ2-6, with D hard to call. With 7 bases removed from V and 0 bases from J, the gap between germline ends came to 10 bases. The CDR3 loop spans 15 amino acids. Germline V gene data show CDR1 as MNHGY and CDR2 as SAAAGT. The DNA for the CDR3 is TGTGCCAGCACGCGGCCCGACTCTGGGGCCAACGTCCTGACTTTC. It codes for CASTRPDSGANVLTF.

This clonotype has at least ten counts. The chain has TRBV20-1 and TRBJ2-1, with 12 bases identical to TRBD2. CDR1 and CDR2 (germline): DFQATT, SNEGSKA (reference sequence). Trimming took 1 base from V and 1 from J; bases not matched to a gene: 2. This CDR3 has 16 amino acids. DNA of the CDR3: TGCAGTGCTAGAGGACTAGCGGGGGTATCCTACAATGAGCAGTTCTTC. This gives the protein CSARGLAGVSYNEQFF.

The V gene is TRBV5-8, the J gene TRBJ1-2; no firm D call. Trimming cost V 0 bases and J 5 bases, with 14 bases left between them. CDR1 is SGHTS, CDR2 YDEGEE, per germline. The CDR3 is 15 amino acids. The CDR3 here is CASSLGRIVSYGYTF. Here the CDR3 DNA reads TGTGCCAGCAGCTTGGGCCGCATCGTTTCATATGGCTACACCTTC.

Ten or more counts support this clonotype. The chain recombines TRBV2 with TRBJ2-3, with D hard to call. Germline lookup yields CDR1 SNHLY and CDR2 FYNNEI. V was trimmed by 4 bases and J by 6 bases, leaving 17 bases between them. The CDR3 contains 15 residues. CDR3 nucleotide sequence: TGTGCCAGCAGTGCGGAAAAACTTGTGCCGGATACGCAGTATTTT. This translates into CASSAEKLVPDTQYF.

This clonotype was seen repeatedly, ten times or more. The chain combines TRBV6-1 with TRBJ2-4; TRBD2 agrees at 8 bases. Germline V gene data show CDR1 as MNHNS and CDR2 as SASEGT. V dropped 5 bases and J dropped 2; count of bases not matched to a gene: 5. The CDR3 extends over 15 amino acids. The CDR3, as DNA: TGTGCCAGCAGTCGAACTAGCGGTTCCAAAAACATTCAGTACTTC. It yields the protein CASSRTSGSKNIQYF.